This T cell receptor (beta chain) was profiled in a study of cytomegalovirus exposure and HLA in healthy donors. Sequencing was performed with immunoSEQ multiplex PCR; in TCRdb, only in-frame clones are kept and a portion is missing. The sample holds 200,000 to 300,000 clones, 70% to 90% seen once. The CDR3 loop spans 14 amino acids. The germline V gene encodes CDR1 KGHSH and CDR2 LQKENI. Trimming took 3 bases from V and 4 from J, leaving 10 bases between them. The specimen was PBMCs. The chain recombines TRBV18 with TRBJ1-3; perhaps TRBD1 as D (6 bases). This clonotype was obtained from a woman in her 30s in good health and CMV-seropositive. CDR3: CASSPGGLGNTIYF. The CDR3 DNA is TGTGCCAGCTCACCGGGGGGGCTCGGAAACACCATATATTTT.